The 21 T cell receptor beta chains below were found in one sample sequenced in a study of tumor and adjacent non-tumor tissue in lung cancer. A modified ARM-PCR protocol with three rounds of nested PCR amplified TCRbeta. TCRdb processed the multiplex PCR reads anew with MiXCR; each CDR3 protein has one entry. Of about 86,000 distinct CDR3 sequences listed, 76% are singletons. This sample's RNA came from whole unsorted tissue. More than 3 cm separated this lung sample from the edge of the tumor. Sequencing was carried out using distant non-tumor lung tissue. The source is a woman in her forties or fifties with non-small cell lung cancer.

Remarks on this clonotype: One end of the junction fails to match germline, which may point to a read error. The genes are TRBV6-5 and TRBJ2-5; weak D call: TRBD1 (5 bases). CDR1 and CDR2 from the germline V gene are MNHEY and SVGAGI. The CDR3 totals 16 residues. Here the CDR3 reads CASSYSKWGDKETQSF. For the CDR3, the DNA is TGTGCCAGCAGTTACTCGAAGTGGGGCGACAAAGAGACCCAGTCCTTC.

As concerns this clonotype: At one of its ends the junction is not consistent with the germline gene, which may arise from a read error. V gene TRBV5-4 combines with J gene TRBJ2-5; the D is unclear. The CDR3 runs to 11 residues. Germline assignment: CDR1 SGHNT and CDR2 YYREEE (reference sequence). This chain's CDR3 is CASNQQETQYF. The CDR3 coding sequence is TGCGCCAGCAACCAGCAAGAGACCCAGTACTTC.

On this clonotype itself: At one end, the junction sequence differs from germline, possibly due to a read error. The chain combines TRBV10-3 with TRBJ2-7, with D tentatively TRBD2 (5 bases). The germline CDR1 and CDR2 sequences are ENHRY and SYGVKD. This CDR3 contains 15 residues. Written as DNA, the CDR3 is TGTGCCATCAATGAGGGTTCTAGTGACTCCTACGAGCAGTACTTC. Encoded protein: CAINEGSSDSYEQYF.

This clonotype was detected once. At one end, the junction sequence differs from germline, possibly due to a read error. This sequence joins TRBV12-3 or TRBV12-4 and TRBJ1-1; the D gene is possibly TRBD1 (6 bases). The CDR3 is 16 residues long. The CDR3 DNA reads TGTGCCAGCGGTTTAAGAGCAGGGGCTGGGAACACTGAAGCTTTCTTC. Translating gives CASGLRAGAGNTEAFF.

The chain is built from TRBV4-1 and TRBJ2-2; D is possibly TRBD1 (5 bases). This CDR3 is built from 16 residues. From germline, CDR1 is MGHRA and CDR2 YSYEKL. The chain's CDR3 is CTISQEPGQNTGELFF. The CDR3 bases are TGCACCATCAGCCAAGAGCCAGGACAGAACACCGGGGAGCTGTTTTTT.

With regard to this clonotype: In this CDR3 the conserved last residue, phenylalanine or tryptophan, is missing, so a read error is likely. The gene calls are TRBV12-3 or TRBV12-4 and TRBJ1-3, with TRBD1 as a possible D gene (6 bases). The CDR3 totals 15 residues. The DNA of the CDR3 is TGTGCCAGCTGCAGGGGCTCGTACTCTGGAGACACCATATATCTT. This gives the protein CASCRGSYSGDTIYL.

V gene TRBV29-1 combines with J gene TRBJ1-1; D ambiguous. The CDR3 covers 12 residues. Germline V lookup: CDR1 SQVTM, CDR2 ANQGSEA. The V end lost 8 bases, the J end lost 5 bases, and 15 bases lay between the germline ends. Here the CDR3 DNA reads TGCAGCTCGACGGACTGTGGTACTGAAGCTTTCTTT. This encodes CSSTDCGTEAFF.

Points on this clonotype: This sequence may be a read error, since a much larger clone differs from it by one base. The chain has TRBV30 and TRBJ1-5, with 7 bases fitting TRBD1. CDR3 length equals 14 residues. Germline V CDR1 and CDR2: GTSNPN, SVGIG (reference sequence). The CDR3 loop is CARRGQASNQPQHF. For the CDR3, the DNA is TGTGCCCGGAGAGGACAGGCTAGCAATCAGCCCCAGCATTTT.

In the case of this clonotype: A junction end diverges from the germline sequence, so it may reflect a read error. The rearrangement links TRBV29-1 to TRBJ1-1; 7 bases are shared with TRBD1. Germline loops: CDR1 SQVTM, CDR2 ANQGSEA. This CDR3 comprises 13 residues. CDR3 bases: TGTAGGGGAACGGGACAGTTGAACACTGAAGCTTTCTTT. Translating gives CRGTGQLNTEAFF.

In regard to this clonotype: An end of the junction differs from the germline gene, which may be a read error. The chain is built from TRBV7-9 and TRBJ2-2; no definite D call. CDR3 length: 14 amino acids. From germline, CDR1 is SEHNR and CDR2 FQNEAQ (reference sequence). CDR3 amino acids: CASSLNSNTWELFF. The CDR3 coding sequence is TGTGCCAGTAGCTTAAACTCGAACACCTGGGAGCTGTTTTTT.

Concerning this clonotype: Since the CDR3 does not end with the conserved phenylalanine or tryptophan, this likely comes from a read error. The chain is built from TRBV11-2 and TRBJ2-2; D is unclear. CDR3 size: 13 residues. Germline CDR1 is SGHAT and CDR2 is FQNNGV. The CDR3 region has the DNA TGTGCCAGCAGCTTCAAGAACACTGGGGAGCTGTTTCTT. This translates into CASSFKNTGELFL.

A note on this clonotype: The conserved phenylalanine or tryptophan is not found at the CDR3 terminus, so this likely reflects a read error. V gene TRBV5-1 combines with J gene TRBJ2-6, with D tentatively TRBD2 (6 bases). Germline-derived CDR1 and CDR2 are SGHRS and YFSETQ. The CDR3 runs to 16 residues. The CDR3 nucleotides read TGCGCCAGCAGGCGGGACCCCGGCTCTGGTGCCAACGTCCTGACTTAC. This codes for CASRRDPGSGANVLTY.

A remark on this clonotype: The CDR3 carries no conserved terminal phenylalanine or tryptophan, so it likely arises from a read error. The rearrangement uses TRBV4-2 and TRBJ2-2, with 8 bases that match TRBD2. In germline, CDR1 is LGHNA, CDR2 YNFKEQ. This CDR3 region has 16 residues. Trimming removed 9 bases from V and 2 bases from J; junction bases left unmatched: 11. CDR3 sequence: CARSFSGTRNTGELFS. Here the CDR3 DNA reads TGTGCCAGGAGCTTCTCCGGGACTAGAAACACCGGGGAGCTGTTTTCT.

For this clonotype: The CDR3 does not close with the conserved phenylalanine or tryptophan, likely indicating a read error. This sequence joins TRBV6-1 and TRBJ2-1, with D tentatively TRBD2 (6 bases). The CDR3 contains 13 residues. From germline, CDR1 is MNHNS and CDR2 SASEGT. For the CDR3, the DNA is TGTACCAGCAGGAGGGAGGTGGGCAATGAGCAGTTCTTA. Translated, it gives CTSRREVGNEQFL.

This chain uses TRBV12-3 or TRBV12-4 with TRBJ1-5; D might be TRBD1 (5 bases). V was clipped by 2 bases and J by 3 bases, with 11 bases between them. The CDR3 covers 15 residues. CDR3 coding DNA: TGTGCCAGCAGTTTATGGGGCCCAGTCAATCAGCCCCAGCATTTT. It is translated as CASSLWGPVNQPQHF.

Remarks on this clonotype: Because the CDR3 is missing its conserved closing phenylalanine or tryptophan, this is likely a read error. The rearrangement joins TRBV6-5 to TRBJ1-1, with a tentative D call TRBD1 (6 bases). There are 14 residues in the CDR3. Germline assignment: CDR1 MNHEY and CDR2 SVGAGI. Trimming removed 6 bases from V and 7 bases from J, with 18 bases in between. CDR3 in amino acids: CASSLRGGGIEAFY. The DNA of the CDR3 is TGTGCCAGCAGCTTGCGGGGGGGGGGCATTGAAGCTTTCTAT.

As to this clonotype: An end of the junction does not agree with germline; a read error may underlie this. The rearrangement joins TRBV12-3 or TRBV12-4 to TRBJ1-1, with 11 nucleotides matching TRBD1. The length of the CDR3 is 16 residues. CDR3 in amino acids: CASSLRTGGSNIEAFF. CDR3 nucleotide sequence: TGTGCCAGCAGTCTCCGGACAGGGGGCTCGAACATTGAAGCCTTCTTT.

The chain recombines TRBV11-2 with TRBJ2-7; 7 bases are a match to TRBD1. V dropped 9 bases and J dropped 7; count of bases not matched to a gene: 18. CDR1 SGHAT and CDR2 FQNNGV come from the germline V gene. This CDR3 is built from 15 residues. The CDR3 loop reads CASSLWTGGGREQYF. CDR3 bases: TGTGCCAGTAGCCTCTGGACAGGAGGAGGTCGTGAGCAGTACTTC.

The sample holds a few counts of this clonotype. CDR3 sequence (DNA): TGTGCCAGCAAGACTGTTTCCAGCGAGCAGTACTTC. Translating it yields CASKTVSSEQYF. This sequence joins TRBV7-2 and TRBJ2-7; D is ambiguous. Germline CDR1 reads SGHTA; CDR2 reads FQGNSA. The CDR3 runs to 12 residues. Trimming shortened V by 7 bases and J by 6 bases, and 13 bases separated the two germline ends. The variable domain in full, completed from reference TRBV7-2 and TRBJ2-7, reads GAGVSQSPSNKVTEKGKDVELRCDPISGHTALYWYRQSLGQGLEFLIYFQGNSAPDKSGLPSDRFSAERTGGSVSTLTIQRTQQEDSAVYLCASKTVSSEQYFGPGTRLTVT.

The V call is TRBV7-9, the J call TRBJ2-1; D is uncertain. Germline CDR1 and CDR2: SEHNR and FQNEAQ (reference sequence). Trimming cost V 6 bases and J 9 bases, with 18 bases left between them. The CDR3 covers 14 residues. The CDR3 here is CASSSPHAAIEQFF. The DNA for the CDR3 is TGTGCCAGCAGTTCCCCCCATGCGGCAATTGAGCAGTTCTTC.

Comments on this clonotype: It may be a read error: a sequence one base away is much more abundant. The chain combines TRBV25-1 with TRBJ1-4; D ambiguous. CDR1 and CDR2 (germline): MGHDK, SYGVNS. Trimming removed 2 bases at V and 6 bases at J, with 1 base between. The CDR3 spans 11 residues. CDR3 amino acids: CASSEDEKLFF. The DNA for the CDR3 is TGTGCCAGCAGTGAAGATGAAAAACTGTTTTTT.